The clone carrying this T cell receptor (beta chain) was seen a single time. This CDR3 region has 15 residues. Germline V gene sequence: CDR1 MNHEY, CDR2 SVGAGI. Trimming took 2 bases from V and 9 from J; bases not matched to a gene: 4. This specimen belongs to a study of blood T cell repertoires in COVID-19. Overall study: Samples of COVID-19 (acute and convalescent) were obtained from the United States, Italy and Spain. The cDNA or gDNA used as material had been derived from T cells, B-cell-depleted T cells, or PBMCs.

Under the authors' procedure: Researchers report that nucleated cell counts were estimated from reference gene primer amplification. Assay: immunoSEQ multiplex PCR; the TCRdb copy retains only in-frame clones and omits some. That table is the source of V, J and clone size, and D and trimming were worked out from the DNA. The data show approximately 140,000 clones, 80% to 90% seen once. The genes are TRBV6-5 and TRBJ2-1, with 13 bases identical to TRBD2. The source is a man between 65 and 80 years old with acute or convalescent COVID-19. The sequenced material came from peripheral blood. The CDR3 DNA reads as TGTGCCAGCAGTTACGGACTAGCGGGAGACGGTGAGCAGTTCTTC. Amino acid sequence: CASSYGLAGDGEQFF.